This TCR beta chain was recorded in a study of Graves' ophthalmopathy and Graves' hyperthyroidism. General study points: Progression of ophthalmopathy was predicted by the model with roughly 65% sensitivity and just over 72% specificity.

This clonotype was picked up many times. Its specificity is not known. Germline CDR1 SEHNR, CDR2 FQNEAQ (reference sequence). This CDR3 contains 15 residues. The V gene lost 5 bases and the J gene lost 6 bases, with 16 bases spanning the gap. Investigators amplified TCR beta CDR3 regions from RNA transcripts. RT-PCR was first run with HTBI primers, then multiplex PCR in a second round. MiXCR, run by TCRdb on the multiplex PCR reads, gives a single entry per CDR3 protein. The sample carries 500,000 to 800,000 distinct CDR3 sequences, under 50% recorded once. This sequence was found in an adult man with Graves' ophthalmopathy. Material for sequencing was peripheral blood. This rearrangement joins TRBV7-9 to TRBJ1-4; tentatively, D is TRBD1 (5 bases). CDR3: CASSQAVGEDEKLFF. The CDR3 DNA reads as TGTGCCAGCAGCCAGGCCGTAGGGGAGGATGAAAAACTGTTTTTT.